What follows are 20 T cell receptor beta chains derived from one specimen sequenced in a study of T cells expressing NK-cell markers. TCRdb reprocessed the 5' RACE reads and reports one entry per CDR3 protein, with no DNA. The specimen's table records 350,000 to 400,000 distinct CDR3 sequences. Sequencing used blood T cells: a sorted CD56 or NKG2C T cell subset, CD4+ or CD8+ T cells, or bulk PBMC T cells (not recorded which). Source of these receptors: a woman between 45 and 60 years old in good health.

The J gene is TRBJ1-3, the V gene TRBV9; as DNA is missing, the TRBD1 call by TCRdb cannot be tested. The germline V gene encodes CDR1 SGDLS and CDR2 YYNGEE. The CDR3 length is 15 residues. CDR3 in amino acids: CASSVEVGLVATIYF.

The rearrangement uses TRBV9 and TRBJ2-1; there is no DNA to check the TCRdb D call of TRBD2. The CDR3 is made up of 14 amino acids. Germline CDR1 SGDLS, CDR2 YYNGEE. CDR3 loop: CASAPGLVPNEQFF.

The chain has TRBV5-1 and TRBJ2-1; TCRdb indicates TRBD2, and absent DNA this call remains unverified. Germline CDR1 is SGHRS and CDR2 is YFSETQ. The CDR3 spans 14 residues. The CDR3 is CASSLAALYNEQFF.

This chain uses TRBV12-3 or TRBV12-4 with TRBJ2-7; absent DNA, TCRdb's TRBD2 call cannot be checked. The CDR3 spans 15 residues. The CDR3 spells CASSATNGRPYEQYF.

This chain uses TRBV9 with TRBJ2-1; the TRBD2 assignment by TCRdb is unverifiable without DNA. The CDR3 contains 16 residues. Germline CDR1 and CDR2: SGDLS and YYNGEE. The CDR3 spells CASSVTTTSGSYEQFF.

This chain's CDR3 is CASSATGKGELFF. The V and J genes are TRBV10-1 and TRBJ2-2; absent DNA, TCRdb's TRBD1 call cannot be checked. Per germline, CDR1 WNHNN and CDR2 SYGVQD (reference sequence). The CDR3 loop spans 13 amino acids.

This CDR3 reads CSAGHREGYTF. The V and J genes are TRBV20-1 and TRBJ1-2; the TCRdb call, TRBD1, lacks DNA for checking. The CDR3 extends over 11 amino acids. Per germline, CDR1 DFQATT and CDR2 SNEGSKA (reference sequence).

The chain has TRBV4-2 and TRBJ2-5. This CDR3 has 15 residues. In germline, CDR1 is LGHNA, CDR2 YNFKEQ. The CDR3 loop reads CASSQDRLNQETQYF.

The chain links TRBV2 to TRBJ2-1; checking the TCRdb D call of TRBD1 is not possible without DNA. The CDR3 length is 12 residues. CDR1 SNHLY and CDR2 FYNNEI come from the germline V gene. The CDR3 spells CASLGGATEQFF.

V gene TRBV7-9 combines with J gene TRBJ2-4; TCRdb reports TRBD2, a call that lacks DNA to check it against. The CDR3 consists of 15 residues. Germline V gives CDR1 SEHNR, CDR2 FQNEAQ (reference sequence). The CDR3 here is CASSPIAGVGNIQYF.

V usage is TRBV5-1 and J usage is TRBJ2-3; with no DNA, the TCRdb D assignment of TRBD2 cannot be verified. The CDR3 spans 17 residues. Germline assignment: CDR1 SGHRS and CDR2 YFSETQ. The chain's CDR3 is CASSLETSGIDTDTQYF.

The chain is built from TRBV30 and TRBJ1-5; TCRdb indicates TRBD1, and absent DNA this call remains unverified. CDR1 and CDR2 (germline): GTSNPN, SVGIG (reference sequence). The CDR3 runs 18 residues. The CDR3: CAWSLPGQFTWGNQPQHF.

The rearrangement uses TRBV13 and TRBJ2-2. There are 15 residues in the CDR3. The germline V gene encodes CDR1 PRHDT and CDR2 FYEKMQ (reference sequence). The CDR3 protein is CASSLGRRPVGELFF. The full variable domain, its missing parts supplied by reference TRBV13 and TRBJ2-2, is AAGVIQSPRHLIKEKRETATLKCYPIPRHDTVYWYQQGPGQDPQFLISFYEKMQSDKGSIPDRFSAQQFSDYHSELNMSSLELGDSALYFCASSLGRRPVGELFFGEGSRLTVL.

The CDR3 sequence is CASTLLQAGNTEAFF. The chain employs TRBV6-5 and TRBJ1-1. The CDR3 extends over 15 amino acids. Germline values: CDR1 MNHEY, CDR2 SVGAGI.

CDR3 in amino acids: CAWSVTSYNEQFF. The chain joins TRBV30 to TRBJ2-1. This CDR3 spans 13 amino acids. The V gene's germline CDR1 is GTSNPN and CDR2 SVGIG (reference sequence).

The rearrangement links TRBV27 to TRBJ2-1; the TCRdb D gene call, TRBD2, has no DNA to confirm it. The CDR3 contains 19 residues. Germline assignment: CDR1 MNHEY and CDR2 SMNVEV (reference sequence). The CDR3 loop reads CASKRTGLADSTGYNEQFF.

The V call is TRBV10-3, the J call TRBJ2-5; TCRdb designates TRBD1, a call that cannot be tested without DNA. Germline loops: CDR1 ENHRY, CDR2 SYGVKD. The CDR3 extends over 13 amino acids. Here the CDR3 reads CAIRQGAEETQYF.

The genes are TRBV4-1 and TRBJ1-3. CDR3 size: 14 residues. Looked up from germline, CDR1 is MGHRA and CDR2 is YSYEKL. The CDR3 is CASSPLVAGNTIYF.

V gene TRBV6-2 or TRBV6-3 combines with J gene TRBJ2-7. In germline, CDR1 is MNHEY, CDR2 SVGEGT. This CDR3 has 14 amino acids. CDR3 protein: CASRLTNSVREQYF.

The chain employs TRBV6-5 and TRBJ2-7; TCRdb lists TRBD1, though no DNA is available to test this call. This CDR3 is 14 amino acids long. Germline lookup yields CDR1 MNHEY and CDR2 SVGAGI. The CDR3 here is CASSYSPGSIEQYF.